Listed here are 8 T cell receptor beta chains from one sample, sequenced in a study of cytomegalovirus exposure and HLA in healthy donors. The PCR employed 60 Vbeta primers together with 13 Jbeta primers. Method: immunoSEQ multiplex PCR; TCRdb's copy keeps in-frame clones and lacks some. The repertoire consists of 150,000 to 200,000 clones, with about 75% occurring once and the leading ten covering more than 13%. Sequences were obtained from PBMCs. These receptors were taken from a man aged 50-60 years in good health and CMV-seropositive.

The genes are TRBV7-9 and TRBJ2-7; TRBD1 matches at 9 bases. The CDR3 has 17 residues. With 2 bases clipped from V and 0 bases from J, the junction kept 8 bases outside the gene matches. Germline CDR1 and CDR2: SEHNR and FQNEAQ (reference sequence). CDR3 sequence (DNA): TGTGCCAGCAGCTTATTCAGGACAGGGGCGAGCTCCTACGAGCAGTACTTC. Translating it yields CASSLFRTGASSYEQYF.

In its sample, this clone was seen a few times. V usage is TRBV7-2 and J usage is TRBJ1-1; the D is unclear. The CDR3 length is 14 residues. Trimming took 6 bases from V and 4 from J, leaving 15 bases between them. The germline CDR1 and CDR2 sequences are SGHTA and FQGNSA. CDR3 in DNA: TGTGCCAGCAGTTTCGACCCAACAGTCACTGAAGCTTTCTTT. Amino acids: CASSFDPTVTEAFF.

The gene calls are TRBV6-1 and TRBJ2-3, with D possibly matching TRBD2 (6 bases). V was trimmed by 6 bases and J by 6 bases, leaving 7 bases between them. CDR1 and CDR2 (germline): MNHNS, SASEGT. The CDR3 totals 11 residues. The CDR3 DNA reads TGTGCCAGCAGGGAGGGGGATACGCAGTATTTT. Its translation: CASREGDTQYF.

The chain employs TRBV11-2 and TRBJ1-2; 8 bases align to TRBD1. Germline V gene sequence: CDR1 SGHAT, CDR2 FQNNGV. CDR3 size: 13 residues. V shed 5 bases and J 8 bases; nucleotides not matched to a gene: 7. DNA of the CDR3: TGTGCCAGCAGCCGGGACAGGATGAGCGGCTACACCTTC. Translation: CASSRDRMSGYTF.

The chain joins TRBV5-5 to TRBJ2-7, with D maybe TRBD2 (5 bases). The length of the CDR3 is 14 residues. Trimming took 3 bases from V and 3 from J, leaving 13 bases between them. CDR1 and CDR2 (germline): SGHKS, YYEKEE (reference sequence). CDR3 sequence reads: CASSYQMGSYEQYF. CDR3 in DNA: TGTGCCAGCAGCTACCAAATGGGGAGCTACGAGCAGTACTTC. Combining the CDR3 with reference TRBV5-5 and TRBJ2-7 gives the whole variable domain DAGVTQSPTHLIKTRGQQVTLRCSPISGHKSVSWYQQVLGQGPQFIFQYYEKEERGRGNFPDRFSARQFPNYSSELNVNALLLGDSALYLCASSYQMGSYEQYFGPGTRLTVT.

This clone was recorded a few times. The chain uses TRBV2 and TRBJ2-6; D gene uncertain. The CDR3 sequence is 16 residues long. Trimming left V 7 bases short and J 0 bases short, with 13 bases between. The germline CDR1 and CDR2 sequences are SNHLY and FYNNEI. CDR3 coding DNA: TGTGCCAGCACCATCGGGTCCTCCTCTGGGGCCAACGTCCTGACTTTC. It yields the protein CASTIGSSSGANVLTF.

The chain uses TRBV4-2 and TRBJ1-4; D is unresolved. Trimming stripped 0 bases from V and 4 bases from J, with 6 bases between. This CDR3 region has 14 residues. Germline-derived CDR1 and CDR2 are LGHNA and YNFKEQ. Here the CDR3 DNA reads TGTGCCAGCAGCCAAGAGGAGGGTAATGAAAAACTGTTTTTT. Translating it yields CASSQEEGNEKLFF.

With regard to this clone: The sample carries other DNA sequences with the same CDR3. The gene calls are TRBV30 and TRBJ1-6; 11 nucleotides line up with TRBD1. Germline V gene sequence: CDR1 GTSNPN, CDR2 SVGIG (reference sequence). The V and J ends lost 2 bases and 10 bases, in that order; junction bases with no gene match: 16. The CDR3 totals 18 residues. In DNA, the CDR3 is TGTGCCTGGAGTAAACCGGGACAGGGGGGCTTTAGAGGCTCACCCCTCCACTTT. Its protein is CAWSKPGQGGFRGSPLHF.